Sequencing of this T cell receptor beta chain was carried out in a study of blood T cells in healthy people across ages. They isolated at least 7 million PBMCs from each sample. A sample-barcoded 5' primer and a J-beta primer mix were used in a second PCR of about 7 to 12 cycles. Each TCR beta cDNA got a 12-nucleotide random molecular identifier. TCRdb processed the 5' RACE reads anew with MiXCR; each CDR3 protein has one entry. This sample has more than 900,000 distinct CDR3 sequences; about 27% occur once, and the top ten carry 10% to 13%. Germline V gene data show CDR1 as LGHDT and CDR2 as YNNKEL (reference sequence). The CDR3 sequence is 14 residues long. V lost 7 bases and J lost 6, with 18 bases in between. These data were likewise used in another study, on T cells of mothers and their children. This second report adds: Slightly higher overlap, not significant, was seen in related mother-child pairs than in unrelated pairs.

Sequencing was done on a sample of blood. The chain couples TRBV3-1 to TRBJ1-1; D is unresolved. The TCR originated in a woman aged 40 to 49 in good health. In DNA form, the CDR3 reads TGTGCCAGCACTAATGCGGGAAAGGTTTCTGAAGCTTTCTTT. Translated, it gives CASTNAGKVSEAFF.